The rows below give T cell receptor beta chains drawn from one sample of a study of T-cell memory formation after mild COVID-19. Via MiXCR, TCRdb re-called the 5' RACE reads, giving one row per CDR3 protein. Of 250,000 to 350,000 distinct CDR3 sequences in the sample, 15% to 20% were seen once. The sample was PBMCs or a T cell subset sorted from them (not recorded which). All receptors derive from a man between 18 and 35 years old who had mild COVID-19 (a few samples of this study predate the infection). Cell type and time point are not known. Each CDR3 is given with its conserved first and last residue. A D gene is named only where the DNA matches it firmly. Clone size is stated in some rows and not others, as once, few, many or a class when expanded.

TRBV27,-,TRBJ2-1,-,CASRATRYNEQFF,TGTGCCAGCAGGGCCACTAGGTACAATGAGCAGTTCTTC
TRBV4-1,-,TRBJ1-1,-,CASSQDKVWMLRDVSTEAFF,TGCGCCAGCAGCCAAGATAAGGTGTGGATGTTGAGGGATGTTAGTACTGAAGCTTTCTTT
TRBV30,-,TRBJ1-5,-,CAWSVGQPQHF,TGTGCCTGGAGTGTAGGCCAGCCCCAGCATTTT
TRBV7-8,many,TRBJ1-1,-,CASSLGSGSTEAFF,TGTGCCAGCAGCTTAGGCTCGGGTTCCACTGAAGCTTTCTTT
TRBV5-1,many,TRBJ2-1,-,CASSYTVSRNEQFF,TGCGCCAGCAGCTACACCGTTAGCAGGAATGAGCAGTTCTTC
TRBV29-1,many,TRBJ2-5,-,CSADPQETQYF,TGCAGCGCGGACCCCCAAGAGACCCAGTACTTC
TRBV7-3,few,TRBJ2-1,TRBD2,CASSPTSGAYNEQFF,TGTGCCAGCAGCCCTACTAGCGGGGCTTACAATGAGCAGTTCTTC
TRBV7-8,-,TRBJ1-3,-,CASSLALGFRNTIYF,TGTGCCAGCAGCTTAGCGCTTGGGTTTAGAAACACCATATATTTT
TRBV2,-,TRBJ2-1,TRBD1,CASSGTGTPNEQFF,TGTGCCAGCAGTGGGACAGGGACCCCCAATGAGCAGTTCTTC
TRBV20-1,few,TRBJ1-1,TRBD1,CSAGGQPNTEAFF,TGCAGTGCTGGGGGACAGCCTAACACTGAAGCTTTCTTT
TRBV5-1,few,TRBJ1-1,-,CASSLRQGLNTEAFF,TGCGCCAGCAGCTTGCGGCAGGGATTGAACACTGAAGCTTTCTTT
TRBV6-5,few,TRBJ2-2,TRBD1,CASSTTLTGVGGELFF,TGTGCCAGCAGTACCACCCTGACAGGGGTGGGCGGGGAGCTGTTTTTT
TRBV6-2/TRBV6-3,-,TRBJ1-5,-,CASNQLGQPQHF,TGTGCCAGCAATCAGCTCGGTCAGCCACAGCATTTT
TRBV24-1,many,TRBJ2-3,-,CATGGRSSPLTQYF,TGTGCCACCGGGGGCCGGAGCAGTCCACTAACGCAGTATTTT
TRBV25-1,-,TRBJ1-1,-,CASSEFGTAPPEAFF,TGTGCCAGCAGTGAATTCGGTACCGCCCCTCCTGAAGCTTTCTTT
TRBV5-8,few,TRBJ1-3,-,CASSWGGGNTIYF,TGTGCCAGCAGCTGGGGCGGTGGAAACACCATATATTTT
TRBV4-2,-,TRBJ2-5,-,CASSLLGGIGQETQYF,TGTGCCAGCAGCCTCCTGGGGGGAATAGGCCAAGAGACCCAGTACTTC
TRBV2,few,TRBJ2-3,-,CASRGFGGDTDTQYF,TGTGCCAGCAGGGGATTTGGAGGGGACACAGATACGCAGTATTTT
TRBV7-2,-,TRBJ2-7,TRBD2,CAISLVLTSGAYEQYF,TGTGCCATCAGCTTAGTCCTGACTAGCGGGGCCTACGAGCAGTACTTC
TRBV5-1,-,TRBJ1-3,TRBD1,CASSLGQVPGNTIYF,TGCGCCAGCAGCTTAGGACAGGTTCCTGGAAACACCATATATTTT
TRBV12-3/TRBV12-4,few,TRBJ2-7,TRBD1,CASSRTGSPSKSSYEQYF,TGTGCCAGCAGTCGGACAGGGTCCCCCTCCAAAAGCTCCTACGAGCAGTACTTC
TRBV5-1,-,TRBJ2-1,-,CASSLLSRGEQFF,TGCGCCAGCAGCTTGCTTTCCAGGGGCGAGCAGTTCTTC
TRBV3-1,-,TRBJ2-1,TRBD1,CASSQTGGTRIDEQFF,TGTGCCAGCAGCCAAACAGGGGGCACCCGGATCGATGAGCAGTTCTTC
TRBV20-1,-,TRBJ2-2,-,CSARDSSTGELFF,TGCAGTGCCAGGGACTCCTCCACCGGGGAGCTGTTTTTT
TRBV4-2,-,TRBJ2-3,TRBD2,CASSHLAGEATDTQYF,TGTGCCAGCAGCCACCTAGCGGGGGAAGCCACAGATACGCAGTATTTT
TRBV6-5,-,TRBJ2-5,-,CASSSWSGQETQYF,TGTGCCAGCAGTTCGTGGTCGGGGCAAGAGACCCAGTACTTC
TRBV12-3/TRBV12-4,-,TRBJ2-7,-,CASSSTVYEQYF,TGTGCCAGCAGTTCCACAGTCTACGAGCAGTACTTC